The 25 T cell receptor beta chains listed next were all sequenced from one sample in a study of shared clonotypes between healthy human individuals. The naive CD8 population came from CD45RO-negative cells selected for CCR7, without terminally differentiated effector memory CD45RA+ cells. Sequencing was performed with immunoSEQ multiplex PCR; in TCRdb, only in-frame clones are kept and a portion is missing. The sample lists roughly 2.1 million clones; approximately 94% were seen once. The sequenced sample consisted of naive CD8+ T cells from PBMCs. Every receptor here comes from a man between 18 and 35 years old in good health. Some clones in this sample may be carry-over from other donors' samples.

In the case of this clone: Other DNA sequences in the same sample also yield this CDR3. The V call is TRBV6-5, the J call TRBJ1-1; D remains unclear. The CDR3 loop spans 15 amino acids. Germline V gene sequence: CDR1 MNHEY, CDR2 SVGAGI. Trimming removed 0 bases from V and 1 base from J, with 9 bases in between. CDR3 sequence: CASSYSRVGNTEAFF. The CDR3 bases are TGTGCCAGCAGTTACTCGCGGGTTGGGAACACTGAAGCTTTCTTT.

V gene TRBV7-9 combines with J gene TRBJ2-1; D is undetermined. Germline V gene sequence: CDR1 SEHNR, CDR2 FQNEAQ (reference sequence). With 5 bases removed from V and 4 bases from J, the gap between germline ends came to 15 bases. The CDR3 length is 15 residues. CDR3 DNA sequence: TGTGCCAGCAGCCCACCCCTGGACCGATACAATGAGCAGTTCTTC. This encodes CASSPPLDRYNEQFF.

The rearrangement links TRBV27 to TRBJ2-5; D not resolved. The CDR3 has 14 residues. Trimming shortened V by 3 bases and J by 0 bases, and 8 bases separated the two germline ends. Germline CDR1 is MNHEY and CDR2 is SMNVEV (reference sequence). CDR3 in DNA: TGTGCCAGCAGTTTTAGGTTGTACCAAGAGACCCAGTACTTC. Its translation: CASSFRLYQETQYF.

About this clone: Compared with germline, one end of the junction differs, possibly owing to a read error. This chain uses TRBV10-3 with TRBJ2-7, with D possibly being TRBD1 (5 bases). The CDR3 consists of 14 residues. CDR1 ENHRY and CDR2 SYGVKD come from the germline V gene. CDR3 DNA sequence: TGTGCCATCAGTAAGTCCAGGGATGACTACGAGCAGTACTTC. This encodes CAISKSRDDYEQYF.

The V and J genes are TRBV6-5 and TRBJ1-1, with unresolved D. The CDR3 contains 14 residues. V was clipped by 7 bases and J by 1 base, with 13 bases between them. Germline V gene sequence: CDR1 MNHEY, CDR2 SVGAGI. The CDR3 protein is CASTYRAGNTEAFF. In DNA form, the CDR3 reads TGTGCCAGCACCTACCGGGCGGGGAACACTGAAGCTTTCTTT.

The gene calls are TRBV28 and TRBJ1-1; perhaps TRBD1 as D (5 bases). Per the germline V gene, CDR1 is MDHEN and CDR2 is SYDVKM. The CDR3 consists of 15 residues. V lost 1 base and J lost 1, with 10 bases in between. Here the CDR3 reads CASSLYRQRNTEAFF. CDR3 bases: TGTGCCAGCAGTTTATACCGACAGAGGAACACTGAAGCTTTCTTT.

The chain couples TRBV4-3 to TRBJ2-7, with D unclear. The CDR3 is 15 residues long. The germline V gene encodes CDR1 LGHNA and CDR2 YSLEER. V shed 4 bases and J shed 3 bases, with 16 bases lying between them. The CDR3 DNA is TGCGCCAGCAGCCGTCAGGCCAACCCCAACTACGAGCAGTACTTC. Translation gives CASSRQANPNYEQYF.

The rearrangement uses TRBV9 and TRBJ2-7; D unresolved. With 0 bases removed from V and 1 base from J, the gap between germline ends came to 11 bases. The germline CDR1 and CDR2 sequences are SGDLS and YYNGEE. This CDR3 is built from 15 residues. The CDR3 here is CASSVDLRSSYEQYF. The CDR3 DNA sequence: TGTGCCAGCAGCGTAGATTTGCGGAGTTCCTACGAGCAGTACTTC.

The genes are TRBV30 and TRBJ2-7, with a weak D call TRBD1 (6 bases). Germline V gene sequence: CDR1 GTSNPN, CDR2 SVGIG (reference sequence). This CDR3 is built from 12 residues. Trimming left V 5 bases short and J 3 bases short, with 11 bases between. CDR3 residues: CAWDGQNYEQYF. The CDR3 DNA reads as TGTGCCTGGGACGGACAGAACTACGAGCAGTACTTC.

The V call is TRBV7-2, the J call TRBJ2-1; 10 bases fit TRBD2. V trimming: 0 bases; J trimming: 4 bases; junction bases outside the gene matches: 3. This CDR3 comprises 16 residues. Germline CDR1 reads SGHTA; CDR2 reads FQGNSA. The CDR3 DNA follows: TGTGCCAGCAGCTTAGCGATGACTAGCGGGTACAATGAGCAGTTCTTC. Protein product: CASSLAMTSGYNEQFF. Together with reference TRBV7-2 and TRBJ2-1, the CDR3 gives the full variable domain: GAGVSQSPSNKVTEKGKDVELRCDPISGHTALYWYRQSLGQGLEFLIYFQGNSAPDKSGLPSDRFSAERTGGSVSTLTIQRTQQEDSAVYLCASSLAMTSGYNEQFFGPGTRLTVL.

Comment on this clone: The sample has other DNA sequences that encode this CDR3 too. The gene calls are TRBV29-1 and TRBJ1-2; 7 nucleotides line up with TRBD1. Germline loops: CDR1 SQVTM, CDR2 ANQGSEA. V lost 3 bases, J lost 8 bases, and 3 bases stayed unmatched. The CDR3 runs to 11 residues. This CDR3 is CSVDQGGGYTF. In DNA form, the CDR3 reads TGCAGCGTTGATCAAGGGGGCGGCTACACCTTC.

In its sample, this clone was seen once. This chain uses TRBV6-1 with TRBJ2-7, with 7 positions matching TRBD2. This CDR3 contains 15 residues. The germline gives CDR1 MNHNS, CDR2 SASEGT. V was clipped by 3 bases and J by 4 bases; unmatched bases: 9. CDR3 sequence: CASSEFPGLEYEQYF. In DNA, the CDR3 is TGTGCCAGCAGTGAGTTCCCCGGACTAGAATACGAGCAGTACTTC.

The chain employs TRBV5-1 and TRBJ1-1; tentative D call: TRBD1 (5 bases). The CDR3 sequence is 15 residues long. Germline V CDR1 and CDR2: SGHRS, YFSETQ. V was pared by 10 bases and J by 2 bases, with 21 bases between. CDR3 loop: CAVRDWGELNTEAFF. DNA of the CDR3: TGCGCCGTACGGGACTGGGGGGAACTAAACACTGAAGCTTTCTTT. The variable domain in full, completed from reference TRBV5-1 and TRBJ1-1, reads KAGVTQTPRYLIKTRGQQVTLSCSPISGHRSVSWYQQTPGQGLQFLFEYFSETQRNKGNFPGRFSGRQFSNSRSEMNVSTLELGDSALYLCAVRDWGELNTEAFFGQGTRLTVV.

The V call is TRBV11-3, the J call TRBJ2-3; 11 bases are shared with TRBD2. V gave up 0 bases and J gave up 0 bases; unmatched junction bases: 5. Per germline, CDR1 SGHNT and CDR2 YENEEA. This CDR3 region has 18 residues. CDR3 in DNA: TGTGCCAGCAGCTTAGAAGGCTTAGCGGGAGGGAGCACAGATACGCAGTATTTT. It encodes CASSLEGLAGGSTDTQYF.

This rearrangement joins TRBV4-1 to TRBJ2-2; a weak D match, TRBD1 (6 bases). The CDR3 spans 14 residues. In germline, CDR1 is MGHRA, CDR2 YSYEKL. V was cut by 7 bases and J by 0 bases, with 9 bases left in between. The CDR3 sequence: CASKDSANTGELFF. The CDR3 bases are TGCGCCAGCAAGGACAGTGCGAACACCGGGGAGCTGTTTTTT.

This chain joins TRBV7-2 and TRBJ2-2, with no clear D. Per germline, CDR1 SGHTA and CDR2 FQGNSA. There are 13 residues in the CDR3. The V end lost 3 bases, the J end lost 3 bases, and 5 bases lay between the germline ends. CDR3 loop: CASSFRYTGELFF. Written as DNA, the CDR3 is TGTGCCAGCAGCTTTCGATACACCGGGGAGCTGTTTTTT.

V and J are TRBV9 and TRBJ2-1; TRBD2 aligns across 11 bases. The CDR3 spans 18 residues. V lost 0 bases, J lost 2 bases, and 7 bases stayed unmatched. Germline assignment: CDR1 SGDLS and CDR2 YYNGEE. CDR3 protein: CASSVALLAGGAYNEQFF. The CDR3 coding sequence is TGTGCCAGCAGCGTAGCCCTCCTAGCGGGAGGAGCCTACAATGAGCAGTTCTTC.

The V call is TRBV5-1, the J call TRBJ2-7; TRBD2 agrees at 9 bases. Per germline, CDR1 SGHRS and CDR2 YFSETQ. V was clipped by 0 bases and J by 7 bases; unmatched bases: 11. The CDR3 totals 16 residues. Here the CDR3 reads CASSLVRLAGTKEQYF. CDR3 bases: TGCGCCAGCAGCTTGGTAAGGCTAGCGGGAACCAAAGAGCAGTACTTC.

Concerning this clone itself: Other DNA sequences from this sample encode an identical CDR3 as well. The chain employs TRBV19 and TRBJ1-1; 9 bases match TRBD1. CDR1 is LNHDA, CDR2 SQIVND, per germline (reference sequence). The trim removed 5 bases at V and 5 bases at J, leaving 6 bases unmatched. This CDR3 has 14 residues. In DNA, the CDR3 is TGTGCCAGTAGTGAACAGGGGGCGGGTACTGAAGCTTTCTTT. Its protein product is CASSEQGAGTEAFF. Looking up the rest from reference TRBV19 and TRBJ1-1 gives the full variable domain: DGGITQSPKYLFRKEGQNVTLSCEQNLNHDAMYWYRQDPGQGLRLIYYSQIVNDFQKGDIAEGYSVSREKKESFPLTVTSAQKNPTAFYLCASSEQGAGTEAFFGQGTRLTVV.

The chain is built from TRBV29-1 and TRBJ2-7, with 7 bases that match TRBD2. J was trimmed by 2 bases and V by 5 bases; bases with no gene match: 6. The CDR3 has 13 residues. The germline gives CDR1 SQVTM, CDR2 ANQGSEA. As DNA, the CDR3 is TGCAGCGTTTCGGGAGGCCCACCCTACGAGCAGTACTTC. This translates into CSVSGGPPYEQYF.

J is TRBJ2-7 and V is TRBV5-5; no clear D. V shed 6 bases and J shed 3 bases, with 19 bases lying between them. CDR3 length equals 15 residues. Germline V gene lookup returns CDR1 SGHKS and CDR2 YYEKEE (reference sequence). CDR3 in DNA: TGTGCCAGCAACCAGCACCGGGCTGTCCTCTACGAGCAGTACTTC. As protein: CASNQHRAVLYEQYF.

The chain couples TRBV30 to TRBJ2-2, with D possibly being TRBD1 or TRBD2 (5 bases each). Germline V gene data show CDR1 as GTSNPN and CDR2 as SVGIG (reference sequence). The CDR3 is 14 amino acids. The germline V and J ends were trimmed by 1 base and 5 bases, with 11 bases remaining between them. In DNA form, the CDR3 reads TGTGCCTGGAGTGAGGCAGGGAGTACCGGGGAGCTGTTTTTT. Translation gives CAWSEAGSTGELFF.

The chain links TRBV7-8 to TRBJ2-1, with TRBD2 matching over 11 bases. The CDR3 consists of 15 residues. Germline CDR1 is SGHVS and CDR2 is FQNEAQ. The V segment lost 7 bases and the J segment 8 bases; nucleotides outside the gene matches: 10. The DNA of the CDR3 is TGTGCCAGCACTCTTGGTGGACTAGCGGGCTATGAGCAGTTCTTC. It specifies CASTLGGLAGYEQFF. Variable domain in full (rest from reference TRBV7-8 and TRBJ2-1): GAGVSQSPRYKVAKRGQDVALRCDPISGHVSLFWYQQALGQGPEFLTYFQNEAQLDKSGLPSDRFFAERPEGSVSTLKIQRTQQEDSAVYLCASTLGGLAGYEQFFGPGTRLTVL.

The CDR3 DNA is TGTGCCAGCAGTTTCACTTTTAGCGGGAGCTCCTACGAGCAGTACTTC. Residues: CASSFTFSGSSYEQYF. The chain combines TRBV28 with TRBJ2-7, with TRBD2 identical over 9 bases. Germline CDR1 and CDR2: MDHEN and SYDVKM. This CDR3 region has 16 residues. J was trimmed by 0 bases and V by 3 bases; bases with no gene match: 6.

The chain is built from TRBV29-1 and TRBJ2-7; the match to TRBD1 covers 7 bases. The ends lost 6 bases at V and 5 bases at J; junction bases unmatched: 13. The CDR3 consists of 14 residues. CDR1 is SQVTM, CDR2 ANQGSEA, per germline. The CDR3 sequence: CSVILYRGSNEQYF. The CDR3 bases are TGCAGCGTGATACTATACAGGGGTAGCAACGAGCAGTACTTC.